The 31 T cell receptor beta chains reported below all come from one sample, sequenced in a study of cytomegalovirus exposure and HLA in healthy donors. Vbeta (60) and Jbeta (13) primers were used in the PCR. TCRdb keeps only in-frame clones here, not all; method: immunoSEQ multiplex PCR. The sample carries some 170,000 clones, around 79% recorded once. The sample consisted of PBMCs. Receptors were obtained from a man in his forties in good health and CMV-seropositive.

This rearrangement joins TRBV5-4 to TRBJ2-2, with 11 positions matching TRBD2. After removal of 3 bases from V and 0 bases from J, the junction contained 1 base not matched to a gene. CDR1 and CDR2 from the germline V gene are SGHNT and YYREEE (reference sequence). CDR3 length: 16 amino acids. DNA of the CDR3: TGTGCCAGCAGCTCGGGACTAGCGGCGAACACCGGGGAGCTGTTTTTT. Translated: CASSSGLAANTGELFF.

V usage is TRBV6-1 and J usage is TRBJ2-7, with TRBD2 matching 7 bases. The V gene end was trimmed by 5 bases and the J gene end by 4 bases; junction bases not matched to a gene: 11. CDR3 length: 15 residues. Germline V gene lookup returns CDR1 MNHNS and CDR2 SASEGT. CDR3 bases: TGTGCCAGCAGTTTTGGGACTACCTATTCTTACGAGCAGTACTTC. As protein: CASSFGTTYSYEQYF.

The chain recombines TRBV7-2 with TRBJ2-3, with 13 bases identical to TRBD2. The CDR3 has 16 amino acids. Germline CDR1 is SGHTA and CDR2 is FQGNSA. V lost 6 bases to trimming and J lost 1 base; unmatched junction nucleotides: 4. The CDR3 reads CASSYGLAGGTDTQYF. The CDR3 DNA reads as TGTGCCAGCAGTTACGGACTAGCGGGAGGCACAGATACGCAGTATTTT.

The chain joins TRBV11-3 to TRBJ2-7, with 10 bases aligning to TRBD2. V lost 5 bases, J lost 1 base, and 5 bases stayed unmatched. Germline V gives CDR1 SGHNT, CDR2 YENEEA. The CDR3 runs 15 residues. CDR3 nucleotides: TGTGCCAGCAGCCGCGGACTAGCGGCTTCCTACGAGCAGTACTTC. Protein product: CASSRGLAASYEQYF.

The chain couples TRBV28 to TRBJ1-4; 8 bases line up with TRBD1. Per germline, CDR1 MDHEN and CDR2 SYDVKM. The V gene end was trimmed by 4 bases and the J gene end by 0 bases; junction bases not matched to a gene: 1. The CDR3 is made up of 15 amino acids. CDR3 loop: CASSSGGSTNEKLFF. The CDR3 bases are TGTGCCAGCAGTTCAGGGGGCTCAACTAATGAAAAACTGTTTTTT.

This clone was detected a few times. The rearrangement links TRBV6-5 to TRBJ2-6; a weak D match, TRBD1 (5 bases). Trimming left V 0 bases short and J 4 bases short, with 7 bases between. The germline gives CDR1 MNHEY, CDR2 SVGAGI. The CDR3 is made up of 15 amino acids. The DNA of the CDR3 is TGTGCCAGCAGTTACTCGACAGCGGGGGCCAACGTCCTGACTTTC. Protein: CASSYSTAGANVLTF.

The chain has TRBV6-5 and TRBJ2-1; unclear D gene. Per germline, CDR1 MNHEY and CDR2 SVGAGI. There are 14 residues in the CDR3. V lost 5 bases to trimming and J lost 6 bases, with 14 bases between them. CDR3: CASSIRGHSNEQFF. DNA of the CDR3: TGTGCCAGCAGTATACGAGGTCATAGCAATGAGCAGTTCTTC.

The chain employs TRBV2 and TRBJ2-7, with TRBD1 matching over 9 bases. The V gene end was trimmed by 1 base and the J gene end by 1 base; junction bases not matched to a gene: 2. CDR3 length: 15 residues. The germline V gene encodes CDR1 SNHLY and CDR2 FYNNEI. The CDR3 DNA sequence: TGTGCCAGCAGTGAAGAGGGGACAGGGTCCTACGAGCAGTACTTC. Its protein product is CASSEEGTGSYEQYF.

Details on this clone: The junction departs from germline at one end; a sequencing error may be responsible. This chain connects TRBV2 to TRBJ2-6; D is perhaps TRBD1 (5 bases). From germline, CDR1 is SNHLY and CDR2 FYNNEI. This CDR3 is built from 15 residues. DNA for the CDR3: TGTGCCAGCAGTGTCGAGACCTCTGGGGCCAACGGCCTGACTTTC. It specifies CASSVETSGANGLTF.

This chain links TRBV4-1 with TRBJ2-2, with 9 bases lining up with TRBD2. CDR1 MGHRA and CDR2 YSYEKL come from the germline V gene. After removal of 4 bases from V and 4 bases from J, the junction contained 10 bases not matched to a gene. This CDR3 is 17 amino acids long. The CDR3 loop reads CASSPYLAGRSTGELFF. The CDR3 DNA reads as TGCGCCAGCAGCCCGTATCTAGCGGGAAGATCCACCGGGGAGCTGTTTTTT.

This clone was observed once. At the DNA level, this CDR3 is encoded by other sequences in the same sample as well. The chain uses TRBV2 and TRBJ1-4; maybe TRBD1 (5 bases). The CDR3 loop spans 14 amino acids. Germline V gene lookup returns CDR1 SNHLY and CDR2 FYNNEI. Trimming removed 2 bases from V and 7 bases from J, with 11 bases in between. The DNA for the CDR3 is TGTGCCAGCAGTGAACAGGGCCCCCCTGAAAAACTGTTTTTT. Protein: CASSEQGPPEKLFF.

The rearrangement links TRBV6-1 to TRBJ2-5; 14 bases align to TRBD2. Germline lookup yields CDR1 MNHNS and CDR2 SASEGT. The CDR3 length is 17 residues. J gave up 5 bases and V 3 bases, and 8 bases lay outside the gene matches. CDR3 residues: CASSESKGLAGVETQYF. CDR3 in DNA: TGTGCCAGCAGTGAGTCAAAGGGACTAGCGGGAGTTGAGACCCAGTACTTC.

This rearrangement joins TRBV11-3 to TRBJ2-3; tentative D call: TRBD1 (6 bases). From germline, CDR1 is SGHNT and CDR2 YENEEA. The CDR3 consists of 15 residues. V dropped 5 bases and J dropped 3 bases, with 15 bases sitting between them. The CDR3 DNA sequence: TGTGCCAGCAGCCCCAGGGGCCGCGGAACAGATACGCAGTATTTT. It yields the protein CASSPRGRGTDTQYF. Full variable domain (remainder filled in from reference TRBV11-3 and TRBJ2-3): EAGVVQSPRYKIIEKKQPVAFWCNPISGHNTLYWYLQNLGQGPELLIRYENEEAVDDSQLPKDRFSAERLKGVDSTLKIQPAELGDSAVYLCASSPRGRGTDTQYFGPGTRLTVL.

The chain recombines TRBV7-2 with TRBJ2-7, with TRBD2 matching 10 bases. Looked up from germline, CDR1 is SGHTA and CDR2 is FQGNSA. V lost 6 bases, J lost 2 bases, and 7 bases stayed unmatched. This CDR3 spans 15 amino acids. The CDR3: CASRNIAGGTYEQYF. DNA for the CDR3: TGTGCCAGCAGAAATATAGCGGGAGGAACCTACGAGCAGTACTTC.

V gene TRBV30 combines with J gene TRBJ1-4, with TRBD1 identical over 8 bases. Trimming cost V 5 bases and J 10 bases; bases outside gene matches: 9. This CDR3 region has 13 residues. Germline V gene sequence: CDR1 GTSNPN, CDR2 SVGIG (reference sequence). CDR3 bases: TGTGCCTGGCAGGGGGCAAGGGATGGAAAACTGTTTTTT. Translating it yields CAWQGARDGKLFF.

The gene calls are TRBV6-5 and TRBJ2-2, with D unclear. V lost 7 bases and J lost 0, with 3 bases in between. The CDR3 totals 12 residues. Germline V CDR1 and CDR2: MNHEY, SVGAGI. The CDR3 DNA is TGTGCCAGCACTACGAACACCGGGGAGCTGTTTTTT. Translation gives CASTTNTGELFF.

The chain uses TRBV5-6 and TRBJ1-1; maybe TRBD1 (5 bases). Germline-derived CDR1 and CDR2 are SGHDT and YYEEEE. V lost 0 bases, J lost 1 base, and 19 bases lay in between. This CDR3 has 18 amino acids. As DNA, the CDR3 is TGTGCCAGCAGCTTGGGAGGGCCCTACCGCGGGGGGAACACTGAAGCTTTCTTT. Its translation is CASSLGGPYRGGNTEAFF.

The rearrangement links TRBV15 to TRBJ1-2; D possibly corresponds to TRBD1 (6 bases). Germline V gene sequence: CDR1 LNHNV, CDR2 YYDKDF (reference sequence). CDR3 size: 16 residues. V lost 0 bases, J lost 7 bases, and 18 bases lay in between. DNA for the CDR3: TGTGCCACCAGCAGAGATGAGCAGGGGTGGAGAGGTGGCTACACCTTC. The encoded protein is CATSRDEQGWRGGYTF.

This chain joins TRBV4-1 and TRBJ2-5; 11 bases align to TRBD1. The CDR3 has 13 residues. Trimming removed 0 bases from V and 13 bases from J; junction bases left unmatched: 4. CDR1 and CDR2 (germline): MGHRA, YSYEKL. The CDR3 DNA is TGCGCCAGCAGCCAAGATGTAGGGACAGGGGGGTACTTC. This sequence encodes CASSQDVGTGGYF.

This sequence joins TRBV10-3 and TRBJ2-2; the D gene is possibly TRBD1 (6 bases). Per germline, CDR1 ENHRY and CDR2 SYGVKD. V lost 0 bases, J lost 6 bases, and 20 bases lay in between. The CDR3 spans 18 residues. This CDR3 reads CAISESSGGHSPAGELFF. The CDR3 DNA reads as TGTGCCATCAGTGAGTCGAGTGGGGGACATTCCCCAGCCGGGGAGCTGTTTTTT.

The chain employs TRBV19 and TRBJ1-2; D gene ambiguous. Trimming left V 2 bases short and J 1 base short, with 14 bases between. Germline V gene sequence: CDR1 LNHDA, CDR2 SQIVND (reference sequence). The CDR3 consists of 16 residues. Here the CDR3 reads CASSISVTGGNYGYTF. The CDR3 DNA reads TGTGCCAGTAGTATAAGTGTAACGGGAGGTAACTATGGCTACACCTTC.

The table lists this clone with a few counts. V usage is TRBV27 and J usage is TRBJ2-6, with 9 bases aligning to TRBD1. The length of the CDR3 is 19 residues. With 1 base clipped from V and 1 base from J, the junction kept 8 bases outside the gene matches. The V gene's germline CDR1 is MNHEY and CDR2 SMNVEV (reference sequence). The CDR3 nucleotides read TGTGCCAGCAGTTTATTATTTAACAGGGGGCAGTCTGGGGCCAACGTCCTGACTTTC. Translation: CASSLLFNRGQSGANVLTF.

This clone was recorded once. This chain uses TRBV6-5 with TRBJ2-1, with TRBD1 as a possible D gene (6 bases). The CDR3 runs to 14 residues. Germline V gene lookup returns CDR1 MNHEY and CDR2 SVGAGI. V lost 8 bases to trimming and J lost 1 base, with 12 bases between them. DNA for the CDR3: TGTGCCAGCCGACAGGCATGGTCCTACAATGAGCAGTTCTTC. Its protein is CASRQAWSYNEQFF.

The genes are TRBV7-9 and TRBJ2-1, with 11 bases lining up with TRBD2. Germline V gene lookup returns CDR1 SEHNR and CDR2 FQNEAQ (reference sequence). The CDR3 sequence is 16 residues long. The V gene end was trimmed by 1 base and the J gene end by 9 bases; junction bases not matched to a gene: 8. The CDR3 bases are TGTGCCAGCAGCTTAGGAGGGACTAGCGGTACGGTTGAGCAGTTCTTC. It codes for CASSLGGTSGTVEQFF.

The chain joins TRBV7-3 to TRBJ2-1; 8 nucleotides match TRBD2. Germline V gene lookup returns CDR1 SGHTA and CDR2 FQGTGA. The CDR3 contains 15 residues. V lost 5 bases to trimming and J lost 2 bases; unmatched junction nucleotides: 5. The CDR3 loop reads CASSAQGLAYNEQFF. The CDR3 DNA sequence: TGTGCCAGCAGCGCACAGGGACTAGCCTACAATGAGCAGTTCTTC.

This chain uses TRBV19 with TRBJ1-5; the D is unclear. Germline V gives CDR1 LNHDA, CDR2 SQIVND (reference sequence). Between the trimmed V and J ends, which lost 4 bases and 7 bases, there was a span of 8 bases. The length of the CDR3 is 12 residues. CDR3 DNA: TGTGCCAGTAGTACACAAAGACAGCCCCAGCATTTT. It codes for CASSTQRQPQHF.

This chain links TRBV19 with TRBJ1-1; tentative D call: TRBD1 (5 bases). V lost 5 bases to trimming and J lost 4 bases, with 14 bases between them. The CDR3 totals 14 residues. CDR1 and CDR2 (germline): LNHDA, SQIVND (reference sequence). The CDR3 protein is CASSLGGFPTEAFF. For the CDR3, the DNA is TGTGCCAGTAGTTTGGGGGGGTTTCCCACTGAAGCTTTCTTT.

This rearrangement joins TRBV2 to TRBJ1-1; the D gene is possibly TRBD1 (5 bases). The CDR3 sequence is 13 residues long. Trimming shortened V by 7 bases and J by 0 bases, and 9 bases separated the two germline ends. Germline V CDR1 and CDR2: SNHLY, FYNNEI. The CDR3 DNA is TGTGCCAGCAACCTGGGGCTGAACACTGAAGCTTTCTTT. Translating gives CASNLGLNTEAFF.

The CDR3 bases are TGTGCCAGCAGCCAACTACTGCCAGGGTGGTCACCTACTGAAGCTTTCTTT. This encodes CASSQLLPGWSPTEAFF. V is TRBV4-2 and J is TRBJ1-1, with D possibly TRBD1 on 5 matching bases. The CDR3 has 17 residues. V was clipped by 2 bases and J by 5 bases, with 21 bases between them. Germline V lookup: CDR1 LGHNA, CDR2 YNFKEQ.

The CDR3 here is CASSIDSDRANEQFF. The CDR3 bases are TGTGCCAGTAGTATAGATTCAGACAGGGCAAATGAGCAGTTCTTC. V usage is TRBV19 and J usage is TRBJ2-1, with 7 bases that match TRBD1. Germline V gene sequence: CDR1 LNHDA, CDR2 SQIVND (reference sequence). The CDR3 runs to 15 residues. The V segment lost 0 bases and the J segment 7 bases; nucleotides outside the gene matches: 6.

V and J are TRBV30 and TRBJ1-4; D ambiguous. The CDR3 extends over 13 amino acids. Germline CDR1 reads GTSNPN; CDR2 reads SVGIG (reference sequence). The V end was cut by 3 bases, the J end by 6 bases, with 11 bases between. CDR3 nucleotide sequence: TGTGCCTGGAGCTCACAGATCCATGAAAAACTGTTTTTT. It specifies CAWSSQIHEKLFF.